Reported below is one T cell receptor (beta chain). Time point here: newly diagnosed GD, antithyroid drugs for less than 3 months. The TCR library was made from RNA that had been extracted from PBMCs in TRIzol. Relying on iRepertoire HTBI primers and Arm-PCR of CDR3 regions, the team built TCR beta libraries. Each CDR3 protein gets one entry after TCRdb re-called the multiplex PCR reads with MiXCR. The table lists around 450,000 distinct CDR3 sequences, about 15% of them singletons. These data come from a study of regulatory T cells in long-lasting Graves disease. The CDR3 totals 17 residues. Germline V gene sequence: CDR1 MNHEY, CDR2 SMNVEV (reference sequence). V gave up 3 bases and J gave up 5 bases; unmatched junction bases: 12. The same sample was also studied in work on T cells in Graves' hyperthyroidism and ophthalmopathy.

This TCR was sampled from a woman aged 30 to 39 with Graves disease. V usage is TRBV27 and J usage is TRBJ2-2; 7 bases agree with TRBD1. Here the sequenced sample was peripheral blood mononuclear cells (PBMCs), taken at new diagnosis, from a patient treated with antithyroid drugs. CDR3 DNA: TGTGCCAGCAGTTTGGCGCAGACAGGGATGAGGACCGGGGAGCTGTTTTTT. This gives the protein CASSLAQTGMRTGELFF.